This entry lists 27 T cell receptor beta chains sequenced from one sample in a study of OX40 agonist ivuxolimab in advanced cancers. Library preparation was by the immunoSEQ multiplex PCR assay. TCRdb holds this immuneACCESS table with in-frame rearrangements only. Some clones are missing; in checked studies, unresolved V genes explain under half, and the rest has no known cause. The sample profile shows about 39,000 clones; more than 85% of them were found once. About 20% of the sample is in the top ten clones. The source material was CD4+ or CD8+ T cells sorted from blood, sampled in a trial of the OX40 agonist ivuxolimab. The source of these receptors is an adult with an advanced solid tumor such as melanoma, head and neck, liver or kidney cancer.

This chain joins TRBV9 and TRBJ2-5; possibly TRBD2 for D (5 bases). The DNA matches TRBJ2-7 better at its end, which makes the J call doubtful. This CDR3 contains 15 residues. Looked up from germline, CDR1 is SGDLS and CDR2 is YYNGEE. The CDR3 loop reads CASSVEVARVDEQYF. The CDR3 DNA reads TGTGCCAGCAGCGTAGAGGTAGCGAGAGTGGACGAGCAGTACTTC.

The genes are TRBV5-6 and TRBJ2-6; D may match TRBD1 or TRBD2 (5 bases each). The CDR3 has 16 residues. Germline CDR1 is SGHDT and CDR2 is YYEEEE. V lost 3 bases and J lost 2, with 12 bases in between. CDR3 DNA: TGTGCCAGCAGCTGGGGTGTGGGGGCTGGGGCCAACGTCCTGACTTTC. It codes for CASSWGVGAGANVLTF.

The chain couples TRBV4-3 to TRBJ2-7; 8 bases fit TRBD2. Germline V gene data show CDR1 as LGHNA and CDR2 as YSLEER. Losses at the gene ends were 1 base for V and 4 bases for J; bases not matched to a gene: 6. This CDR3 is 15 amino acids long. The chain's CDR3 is CASSQVGSGIYEQYF. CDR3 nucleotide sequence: TGCGCCAGCAGCCAAGTTGGTAGCGGGATTTACGAGCAGTACTTC.

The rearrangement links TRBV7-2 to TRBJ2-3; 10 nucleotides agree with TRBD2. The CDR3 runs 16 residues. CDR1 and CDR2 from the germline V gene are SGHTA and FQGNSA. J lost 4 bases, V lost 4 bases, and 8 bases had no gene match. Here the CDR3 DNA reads TGTGCCAGCAGCTATTGGCCTAGCGGGAGTGCAGATACGCAGTATTTT. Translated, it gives CASSYWPSGSADTQYF. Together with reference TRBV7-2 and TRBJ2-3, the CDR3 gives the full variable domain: GAGVSQSPSNKVTEKGKDVELRCDPISGHTALYWYRQSLGQGLEFLIYFQGNSAPDKSGLPSDRFSAERTGGSVSTLTIQRTQQEDSAVYLCASSYWPSGSADTQYFGPGTRLTVL.

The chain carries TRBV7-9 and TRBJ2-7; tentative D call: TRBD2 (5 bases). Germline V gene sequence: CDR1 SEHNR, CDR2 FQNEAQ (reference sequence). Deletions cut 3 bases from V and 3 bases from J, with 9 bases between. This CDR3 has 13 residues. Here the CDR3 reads CASSLGRGYEQYF. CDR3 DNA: TGTGCCAGCAGCTTGGGCCGGGGCTACGAGCAGTACTTC.

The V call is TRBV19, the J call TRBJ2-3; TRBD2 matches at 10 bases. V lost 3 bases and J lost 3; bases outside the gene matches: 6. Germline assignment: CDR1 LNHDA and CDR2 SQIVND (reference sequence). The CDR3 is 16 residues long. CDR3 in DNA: TGTGCCAGTAGTATCGGAAGCGGGAGGGCGACAGATACGCAGTATTTT. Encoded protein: CASSIGSGRATDTQYF.

The CDR3 nucleotides are TGTGCCAGCAGTTACGTGCCAGGGGAAATCGGCACTGAAGCTTTCTTT. Translated: CASSYVPGEIGTEAFF. The chain has TRBV6-5 and TRBJ1-1; tentative D call: TRBD1 (6 bases). CDR3 length equals 16 residues. The V gene's germline CDR1 is MNHEY and CDR2 SVGAGI. Trimming stripped 2 bases from V and 4 bases from J, with 17 bases between.

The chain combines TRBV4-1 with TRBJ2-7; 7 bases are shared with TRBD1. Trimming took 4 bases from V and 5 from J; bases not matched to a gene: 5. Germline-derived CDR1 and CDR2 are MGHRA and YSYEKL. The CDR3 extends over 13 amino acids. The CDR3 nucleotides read TGCGCCAGCAGCCGACAGGGAGCCGACGAGCAGTACTTC. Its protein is CASSRQGADEQYF.

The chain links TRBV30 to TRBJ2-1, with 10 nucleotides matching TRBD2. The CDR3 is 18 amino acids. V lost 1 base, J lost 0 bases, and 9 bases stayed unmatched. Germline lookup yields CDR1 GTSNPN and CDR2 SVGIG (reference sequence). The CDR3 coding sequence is TGTGCCTGGAGTGGGGAGCGGGAGGGCCACAGCTCCTACAATGAGCAGTTCTTC. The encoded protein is CAWSGEREGHSSYNEQFF.

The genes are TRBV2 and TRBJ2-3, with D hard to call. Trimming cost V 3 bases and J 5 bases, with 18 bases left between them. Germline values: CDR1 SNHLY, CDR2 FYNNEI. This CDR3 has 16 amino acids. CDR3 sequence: CASSDYGSPAGDTQYF. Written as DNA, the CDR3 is TGTGCCAGCAGTGACTACGGCTCCCCTGCTGGAGATACGCAGTATTTT. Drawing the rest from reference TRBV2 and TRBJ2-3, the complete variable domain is EPEVTQTPSHQVTQMGQEVILRCVPISNHLYFYWYRQILGQKVEFLVSFYNNEISEKSEIFDDQFSVERPDGSNFTLKIRSTKLEDSAMYFCASSDYGSPAGDTQYFGPGTRLTVL.

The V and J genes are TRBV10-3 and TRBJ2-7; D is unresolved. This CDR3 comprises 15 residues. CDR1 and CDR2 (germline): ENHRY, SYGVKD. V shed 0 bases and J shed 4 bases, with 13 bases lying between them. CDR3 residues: CAISESTEVMYEQYF. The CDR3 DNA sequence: TGTGCCATCAGTGAGTCGACTGAGGTTATGTACGAGCAGTACTTC.

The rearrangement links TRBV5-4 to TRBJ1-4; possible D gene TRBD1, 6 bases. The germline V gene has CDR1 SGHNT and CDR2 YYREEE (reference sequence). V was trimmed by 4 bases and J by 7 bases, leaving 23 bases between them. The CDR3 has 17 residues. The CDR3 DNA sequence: TGTGCCAGCAGCATGGGGGGGCCATTGGGGTTCGGTGAAAAACTGTTTTTT. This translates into CASSMGGPLGFGEKLFF.

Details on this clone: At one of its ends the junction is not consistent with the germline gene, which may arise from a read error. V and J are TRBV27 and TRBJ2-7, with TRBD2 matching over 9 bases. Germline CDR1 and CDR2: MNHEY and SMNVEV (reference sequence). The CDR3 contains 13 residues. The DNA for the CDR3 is TGTGCCGGCAGTTTTAGCGGGAGCAGCGAGCAGTACTTC. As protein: CAGSFSGSSEQYF.

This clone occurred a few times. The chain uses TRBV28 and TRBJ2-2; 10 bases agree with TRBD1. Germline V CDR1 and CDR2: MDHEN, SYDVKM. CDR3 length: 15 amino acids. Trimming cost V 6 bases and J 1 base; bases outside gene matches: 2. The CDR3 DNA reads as TGTGCCAGCAGGAGGGACAGGGGGAACACCGGGGAGCTGTTTTTT. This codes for CASRRDRGNTGELFF.

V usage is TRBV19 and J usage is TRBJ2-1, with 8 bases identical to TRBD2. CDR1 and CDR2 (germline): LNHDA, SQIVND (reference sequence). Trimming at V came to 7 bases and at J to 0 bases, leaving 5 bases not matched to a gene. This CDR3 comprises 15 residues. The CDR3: CASIPSGFSYNEQFF. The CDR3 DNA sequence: TGTGCCAGTATCCCTAGCGGGTTCTCCTACAATGAGCAGTTCTTC.

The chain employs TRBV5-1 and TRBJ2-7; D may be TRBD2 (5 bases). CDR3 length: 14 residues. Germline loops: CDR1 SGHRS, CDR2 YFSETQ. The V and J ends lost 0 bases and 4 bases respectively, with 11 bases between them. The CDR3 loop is CASSLELAEYEQYF. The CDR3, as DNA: TGCGCCAGCAGCTTGGAGCTAGCAGAGTACGAGCAGTACTTC.

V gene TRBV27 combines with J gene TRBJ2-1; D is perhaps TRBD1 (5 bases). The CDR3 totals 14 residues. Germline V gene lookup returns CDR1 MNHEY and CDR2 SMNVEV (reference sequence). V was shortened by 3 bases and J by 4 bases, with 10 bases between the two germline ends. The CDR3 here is CASSLGQGYNEQFF. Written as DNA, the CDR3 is TGTGCCAGCAGTTTGGGGCAGGGATACAATGAGCAGTTCTTC.

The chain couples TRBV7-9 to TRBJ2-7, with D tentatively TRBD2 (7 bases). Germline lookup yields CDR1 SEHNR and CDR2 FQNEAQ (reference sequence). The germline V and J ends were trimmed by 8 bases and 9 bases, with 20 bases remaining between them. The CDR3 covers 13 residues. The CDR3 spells CASGLGGAGGQYF. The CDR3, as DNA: TGTGCCAGCGGACTGGGGGGGGCCGGCGGGCAGTACTTC.

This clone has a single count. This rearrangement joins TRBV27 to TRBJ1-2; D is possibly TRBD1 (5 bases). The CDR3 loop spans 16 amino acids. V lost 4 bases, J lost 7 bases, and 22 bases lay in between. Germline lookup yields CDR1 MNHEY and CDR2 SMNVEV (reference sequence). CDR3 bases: TGTGCCAGCAGTTCACCCCGGGACGCGGGTAGAAGTGGCTACACCTTC. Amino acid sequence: CASSSPRDAGRSGYTF.

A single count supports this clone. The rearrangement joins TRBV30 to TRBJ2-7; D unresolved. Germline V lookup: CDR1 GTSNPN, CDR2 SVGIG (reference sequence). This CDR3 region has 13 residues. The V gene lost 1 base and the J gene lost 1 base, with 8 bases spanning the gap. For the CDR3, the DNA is TGTGCCTGGAGTGGGGTGAATTCCTACGAGCAGTACTTC. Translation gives CAWSGVNSYEQYF.

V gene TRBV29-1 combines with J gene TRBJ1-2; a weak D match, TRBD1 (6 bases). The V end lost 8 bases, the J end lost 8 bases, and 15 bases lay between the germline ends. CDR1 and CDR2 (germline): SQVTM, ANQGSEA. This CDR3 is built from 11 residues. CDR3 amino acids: CSLQGNEGYTF. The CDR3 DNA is TGCAGCTTACAGGGCAATGAGGGCTACACCTTC.

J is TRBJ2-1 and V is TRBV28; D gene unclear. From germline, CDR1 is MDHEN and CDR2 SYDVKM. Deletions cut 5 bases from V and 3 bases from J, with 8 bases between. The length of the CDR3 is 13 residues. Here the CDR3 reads CASSVTVYNEQFF. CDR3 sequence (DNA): TGTGCCAGCAGTGTGACGGTCTACAATGAGCAGTTCTTC.

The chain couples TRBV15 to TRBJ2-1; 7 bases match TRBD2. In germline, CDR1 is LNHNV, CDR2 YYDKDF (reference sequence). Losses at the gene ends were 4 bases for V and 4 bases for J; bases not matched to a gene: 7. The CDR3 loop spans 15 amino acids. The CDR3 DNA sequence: TGTGCCACCAGCACGGCTAGCGGCTATTACAATGAGCAGTTCTTC. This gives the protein CATSTASGYYNEQFF.

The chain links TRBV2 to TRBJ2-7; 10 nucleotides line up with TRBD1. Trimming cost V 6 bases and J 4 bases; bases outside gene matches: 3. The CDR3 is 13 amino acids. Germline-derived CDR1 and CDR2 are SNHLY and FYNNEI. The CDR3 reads CASRGQGNYEQYF. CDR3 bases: TGTGCCAGCAGGGGACAGGGGAATTACGAGCAGTACTTC.

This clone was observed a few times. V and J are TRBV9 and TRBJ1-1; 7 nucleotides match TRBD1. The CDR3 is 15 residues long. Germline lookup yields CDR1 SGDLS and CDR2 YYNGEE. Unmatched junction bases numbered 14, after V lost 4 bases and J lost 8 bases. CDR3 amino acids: CASSKGEGAGSEAFF. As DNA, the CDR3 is TGTGCCAGCAGCAAAGGTGAGGGGGCAGGTTCCGAAGCTTTCTTT.

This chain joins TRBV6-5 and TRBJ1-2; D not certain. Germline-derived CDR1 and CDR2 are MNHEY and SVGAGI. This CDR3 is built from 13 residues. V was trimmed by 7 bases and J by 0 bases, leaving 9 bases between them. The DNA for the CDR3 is TGTGCCAGCACCGACCCAGCTAACTATGGCTACACCTTC. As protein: CASTDPANYGYTF.

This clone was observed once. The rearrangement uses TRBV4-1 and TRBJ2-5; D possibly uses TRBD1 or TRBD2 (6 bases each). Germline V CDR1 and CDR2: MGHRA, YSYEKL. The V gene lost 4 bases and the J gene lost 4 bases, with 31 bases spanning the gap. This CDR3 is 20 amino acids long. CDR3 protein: CASSPGAGPGPAETTETQYF. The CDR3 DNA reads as TGCGCCAGCAGCCCGGGGGCTGGCCCGGGGCCAGCGGAGACTACAGAGACCCAGTACTTC.